Listed below are T cell receptor beta chains from one sample, sequenced in a study of blood T cell repertoires in COVID-19. The repertoire was sequenced with immunoSEQ multiplex PCR; TCRdb's copy has only in-frame clones and lacks some. This repertoire shows about 64,000 clones, more than 75% found once; its top ten account for approximately 15%. Sequenced material: peripheral blood. Receptors originate from a man in his sixties with COVID-19, enrolled during active disease. The CDR3 runs from the conserved cysteine through the conserved F or W. D genes are given only for firm matches. Rows give clone size only sometimes, using once, few, many, or a class for an expanded clone.

j_call v_call d_call clone_size cdr3_aa cdr3_nt
TRBJ1-2 TRBV21-1 - - CASSPHPAFRDITSYGYTF TGTGCCAGCAGCCCTCACCCTGCCTTCCGGGACATAACGTCCTATGGCTACACCTTC
TRBJ2-1 TRBV30 TRBD2 - CAWDRGLAGNEQFF TGTGCCTGGGACCGGGGACTAGCCGGAAATGAGCAGTTCTTC
TRBJ2-3 TRBV1 - - CTSSQSGNRTVASGGRSTDTQYF TGCACCAGCAGCCAATCTGGGAACAGGACGGTCGCTAGCGGAGGCCGGAGCACAGATACGCAGTATTTT
TRBJ2-7 TRBV6-5 TRBD1 - CASSLGTGYYEQYF TGTGCCAGCAGCCTCGGGACAGGATACTACGAGCAGTACTTC
TRBJ2-3 TRBV10-3 TRBD2 - CAILAGSTDTQYF TGTGCCATACTAGCGGGGAGCACAGATACGCAGTATTTT
TRBJ1-5 TRBV12-5 - - CASGTSMGQPQHF TGTGCTAGTGGTACCTCTATGGGCCAGCCCCAGCATTTT
TRBJ1-1 TRBV6-4 - - CASSDQLQRNTEAFF TGTGCCAGCAGTGACCAGCTACAGAGGAACACTGAAGCTTTCTTT
TRBJ2-1 TRBV7-9 TRBD2 - CASSLEGLEQFF TGTGCCAGCAGCTTAGAGGGACTAGAGCAGTTCTTC
TRBJ1-2 TRBV24-1 TRBD1 once CAAKGTANYGYTF TGTGCCGCCAAAGGGACAGCGAACTATGGCTACACCTTC
TRBJ2-1 TRBV18 - - CASSPVMSSYNEQFF TGTGCCAGCTCACCCGTTATGAGCTCCTACAATGAGCAGTTCTTC
TRBJ1-1 TRBV5-5 TRBD1 - CASSGTGVTEAFF TGTGCCAGCAGCGGGACAGGGGTCACTGAAGCTTTCTTT
TRBJ2-2 TRBV7-6 - - CASSQERGELFF TGTGCCAGCAGCCAAGAACGGGGGGAGCTGTTTTTT
TRBJ2-3 TRBV29-1 TRBD2 - CSVDSGGTDTQYF TGCAGCGTTGACAGCGGGGGCACAGATACGCAGTATTTT
TRBJ2-5 TRBV5-4 TRBD2 - CASGRAGGQETQYF TGTGCCAGCGGAAGAGCGGGGGGGCAAGAGACCCAGTACTTC
TRBJ2-3 TRBV28 TRBD2 - CASTGGRAFVSTDTQYF TGTGCCAGTACGGGCGGGAGGGCCTTCGTTAGTACAGATACGCAGTATTTT
TRBJ2-1 TRBV2 - - CASSGRGTQNNEQFF TGTGCCAGCAGCGGCAGAGGGACACAAAACAATGAGCAGTTCTTC
TRBJ2-3 TRBV29-1 TRBD2 few CSVRGRSGNGDTQYF TGCAGCGTCCGCGGGCGGAGCGGGAATGGGGATACGCAGTATTTT
TRBJ2-6 TRBV10-3 TRBD1 - CAISEPGQGLSGANVLTF TGTGCCATCAGTGAACCGGGACAGGGTCTCTCTGGGGCCAACGTCCTGACTTTC
TRBJ1-1 TRBV9 TRBD1 once CASSPTGGQEGTEAFF TGTGCCAGCAGTCCAACAGGGGGCCAGGAAGGGACTGAAGCTTTCTTT
TRBJ2-3 TRBV29-1 - - CSVADRWGDTQYF TGCAGCGTAGCTGACAGGTGGGGGGATACGCAGTATTTT
TRBJ2-6 TRBV5-1 TRBD1 - CASSGGQGGTGANVLTF TGCGCCAGCAGCGGAGGACAGGGTGGTACTGGGGCCAACGTCCTGACTTTC
TRBJ2-6 TRBV19 - once CASSITGGSFSGANVLTF TGTGCCAGTAGTATAACGGGGGGCTCCTTCTCTGGGGCCAACGTCCTGACTTTC
TRBJ2-1 TRBV15 - - CATRSRSSLEQFF TGTGCCACCAGGTCTCGCAGTTCGCTTGAGCAGTTCTTC
TRBJ1-1 TRBV7-9 - once CASSLARQTNTEAFF TGTGCCAGCAGCTTAGCGCGGCAAACGAACACTGAAGCTTTCTTT
TRBJ1-5 TRBV19 - few CASTRSNQPQHF TGTGCCAGTACGCGTAGCAATCAGCCCCAGCATTTT
TRBJ1-4 TRBV29-1 TRBD1 - CSVGRQGEKLFF TGCAGCGTTGGGAGACAGGGTGAAAAACTGTTTTTT
TRBJ2-5 TRBV4-1 - - CASSRKEDSDQETQYF TGCGCCAGCAGCCGGAAAGAGGACAGTGACCAAGAGACCCAGTACTTC
TRBJ1-1 TRBV6-5 TRBD1 once CASSYFNRGTEAFF TGTGCCAGCAGTTACTTCAACAGGGGTACTGAAGCTTTCTTT
TRBJ2-1 TRBV2 - - CASSVGGNVYEQFF TGTGCCAGCAGTGTTGGCGGGAATGTATATGAGCAGTTCTTC
TRBJ2-1 TRBV2 - - CASTPGMGHNEQFF TGTGCCAGTACCCCGGGAATGGGCCACAATGAGCAGTTCTTC
TRBJ1-5 TRBV7-2 - - CASSLGRSGQPQHF TGTGCCAGCAGCTTAGGCCGGTCAGGGCAGCCCCAGCATTTT
TRBJ1-2 TRBV3-1/TRBV3-2 - - CASSPRGNYGYTF TGTGCCAGCAGCCCTCGGGGTAACTATGGCTACACCTTC
TRBJ1-5 TRBV28 - - CASSLPRSLSIGPQHF TGTGCCAGCAGTCTTCCCCGATCCCTAAGCATTGGGCCCCAGCATTTT
TRBJ2-3 TRBV15 - few CATSRRSRGTDTQYF TGTGCCACCAGCAGAAGGAGCCGAGGCACAGATACGCAGTATTTT
TRBJ2-5 TRBV12-3/TRBV12-4 - - CASQRQSQETQYF TGTGCCTCCCAGCGGCAGTCTCAAGAGACCCAGTACTTC
TRBJ1-3 TRBV3-1/TRBV3-2 - once CASSQTGITIYF TGTGCCAGCAGCCAAACAGGGATTACCATATATTTT